The 10 T cell receptor beta chains in this list originate from one sample, sequenced in a study of OX40 agonist ivuxolimab in advanced cancers. The method was immunoSEQ multiplex PCR; TCRdb's version includes in-frame clones alone and lacks a portion of them. The data contain under 80,000 clones, around 91% of them singletons. This specimen was CD4+ or CD8+ T cells sorted from blood, taken in a trial of the OX40 agonist ivuxolimab. These receptors were obtained from an adult with an advanced solid tumor such as melanoma, head and neck, liver or kidney cancer.

CDR3 region: CASSFRNSEETQYF. CDR3 nucleotides: TGTGCCAGCAGCTTCCGAAACAGTGAAGAGACCCAGTACTTC. The chain couples TRBV5-6 to TRBJ2-5, with no clear D. Germline lookup yields CDR1 SGHDT and CDR2 YYEEEE. This CDR3 contains 14 residues. V was shortened by 2 bases and J by 3 bases, with 11 bases between the two germline ends.

The V gene is TRBV4-3, the J gene TRBJ1-2; no definite D call. Between the trimmed V and J ends, which lost 1 base and 6 bases, there was a span of 9 bases. The V gene's germline CDR1 is LGHNA and CDR2 YSLEER. The CDR3 spans 13 residues. The CDR3 reads CASSQGVKDGYTF. The CDR3, as DNA: TGCGCCAGCAGCCAAGGGGTAAAGGATGGCTACACCTTC.

The CDR3: CASSLWGSRDNEQFF. The CDR3 bases are TGTGCCAGCAGCTTATGGGGAAGCCGGGACAATGAGCAGTTCTTC. This rearrangement joins TRBV7-3 to TRBJ2-1, with D uncertain. Germline loops: CDR1 SGHTA, CDR2 FQGTGA. Deletions cut 2 bases from V and 5 bases from J, with 13 bases between. The CDR3 consists of 15 residues.

The chain recombines TRBV28 with TRBJ2-3; 13 bases line up with TRBD2. Germline loops: CDR1 MDHEN, CDR2 SYDVKM. J gave up 2 bases and V 8 bases, and 13 bases lay outside the gene matches. The CDR3 runs 18 residues. The CDR3 DNA reads TGTGCCAGCTGGGGAGGACTAGCGGGAGAAAGGGCCACAGATACGCAGTATTTT. Its protein product is CASWGGLAGERATDTQYF. Drawing the rest from reference TRBV28 and TRBJ2-3, the complete variable domain is DVKVTQSSRYLVKRTGEKVFLECVQDMDHENMFWYRQDPGLGLRLIYFSYDVKMKEKGDIPEGYSVSREKKERFSLILESASTNQTSMYLCASWGGLAGERATDTQYFGPGTRLTVL.

The sample holds one count of this clone. The genes are TRBV27 and TRBJ1-1; weak D call: TRBD1 (5 bases). This CDR3 region has 14 residues. Trimming stripped 6 bases from V and 1 base from J, with 12 bases between. Germline V gene lookup returns CDR1 MNHEY and CDR2 SMNVEV (reference sequence). The CDR3 nucleotides are TGTGCCAGCAGGGGGGTGGGGACGAACACTGAAGCTTTCTTT. This codes for CASRGVGTNTEAFF.

The chain combines TRBV7-3 with TRBJ1-1; D remains ambiguous. Germline assignment: CDR1 SGHTA and CDR2 FQGTGA. CDR3 length: 13 amino acids. The germline V and J ends were trimmed by 4 bases and 3 bases, with 9 bases remaining between them. Written as DNA, the CDR3 is TGTGCCAGCAGCTCCAGTTCGGACACTGAAGCTTTCTTT. Translated: CASSSSSDTEAFF.

This clone was observed a single time. The rearrangement uses TRBV5-6 and TRBJ1-2; weak D call: TRBD1 (6 bases). The CDR3 runs 14 residues. V dropped 0 bases and J dropped 4 bases, with 10 bases sitting between them. From germline, CDR1 is SGHDT and CDR2 YYEEEE. The CDR3 sequence: CASSLATGLYGYTF. For the CDR3, the DNA is TGTGCCAGCAGCTTGGCCACAGGGCTCTATGGCTACACCTTC.

This chain joins TRBV7-3 and TRBJ2-7; D gene unclear. V gave up 3 bases and J gave up 0 bases, with 9 bases separating them. From germline, CDR1 is SGHTA and CDR2 FQGTGA. The CDR3 consists of 14 residues. This CDR3 reads CASSFDGLSYEQYF. In DNA form, the CDR3 reads TGTGCCAGCAGCTTCGACGGGCTCTCCTACGAGCAGTACTTC.

This chain links TRBV27 with TRBJ2-3; 7 bases line up with TRBD1. V lost 6 bases, J lost 8 bases, and 14 bases stayed unmatched. The CDR3 extends over 15 amino acids. Germline CDR1 and CDR2: MNHEY and SMNVEV (reference sequence). The CDR3 protein is CASSPPGQPVRTQYF. DNA of the CDR3: TGTGCCAGCAGCCCCCCGGGACAGCCCGTCCGTACGCAGTATTTT.

The rearrangement joins TRBV9 to TRBJ1-4; D ambiguous. CDR1 SGDLS and CDR2 YYNGEE come from the germline V gene. V shed 0 bases and J shed 4 bases, with 4 bases lying between them. The CDR3 has 13 residues. CDR3 nucleotides: TGTGCCAGCAGCGTAGATGGTAATGAAAAACTGTTTTTT. This codes for CASSVDGNEKLFF.